This T cell receptor beta chain was obtained from a study of early stage breast cancer tumors. Study-wide findings and caveats: Commonly generated sequences made up most enriched TCRB sequences shared between patients. Bulk DNA sequencing of unsorted cells missed chain pairing and markers. Tumors had 2 to 3-fold higher T cell density and higher clonality than adjacent normal breast tissue.

Germline CDR1 SGHRS, CDR2 YFSETQ. The length of the CDR3 is 14 residues. V was pared by 0 bases and J by 1 base, with 7 bases between. To note about this clone: Its target is unknown. Other DNA sequences from this sample encode an identical CDR3 as well.

Blood replicates held 0.5 ug DNA, tumor or normal breast around 1.5 ug, two each. This table comes from immunoSEQ multiplex PCR, and its TCRdb copy is limited to in-frame clones, with some not included. Among 40,000 to 60,000 clones, approximately 83% were seen once, and the ten largest hold roughly 1.5%. The sequencing input was blood. This clonotype originated in a person aged 50 to 59 with breast cancer. V gene TRBV5-1 combines with J gene TRBJ1-1; D gene ambiguous. CDR3 region: CASSLVGQNTEAFF. In nucleotides, the CDR3 is TGCGCCAGCAGCTTGGTAGGCCAGAACACTGAAGCTTTCTTT.